Following are 14 T cell receptor beta chains from one sample sequenced in a study of cytotoxic CD8 clonotypes in ibrutinib-treated CLL. TCRdb's copy holds only in-frame clones and misses some; the assay was immunoSEQ multiplex PCR. This table holds about 130,000 clones, approximately 83% found once. Sequences were derived from PBMCs, sampled after 24 months of ibrutinib treatment. The receptors derive from a human donor with chronic lymphocytic leukemia.

The J gene is TRBJ1-3, the V gene TRBV10-3, with a possible D match to TRBD1 (5 bases). The CDR3 has 16 residues. CDR1 and CDR2 from the germline V gene are ENHRY and SYGVKD. Trimming removed 2 bases from V and 0 bases from J, with 11 bases in between. The CDR3 DNA is TGTGCCATCAGTGAGATTTGGACAACCTCTGGAAACACCATATATTTT. This translates into CAISEIWTTSGNTIYF.

This clone is medium-sized within its sample. The V and J genes are TRBV6-1 and TRBJ1-6, with D unresolved. CDR1 is MNHNS, CDR2 SASEGT, per germline. This CDR3 contains 16 residues. Trimming took 3 bases from V and 9 from J, leaving 18 bases between them. CDR3 bases: TGTGCCAGCAGTGACCGGGCCTCGGGTGCTGGTTCACCCCTCCACTTT. This codes for CASSDRASGAGSPLHF.

CDR3: CASSLVPGRFEKLFF. In nucleotides, the CDR3 is TGTGCCAGCAGCCTCGTCCCGGGACGGTTTGAAAAACTGTTTTTT. The gene calls are TRBV7-9 and TRBJ1-4, with a tentative D call TRBD1 (5 bases). This CDR3 is 15 amino acids long. Deletions cut 5 bases from V and 7 bases from J, with 17 bases between. Germline assignment: CDR1 SEHNR and CDR2 FQNEAQ (reference sequence).

The chain links TRBV28 to TRBJ2-3; D might be TRBD1 (5 bases). The germline CDR1 and CDR2 sequences are MDHEN and SYDVKM. Trimming pared 3 bases from V and 4 bases from J, leaving 11 bases between. The CDR3 consists of 14 residues. CDR3: CASSFRGRPDTQYF. For the CDR3, the DNA is TGTGCCAGCAGTTTTAGGGGCCGCCCAGATACGCAGTATTTT.

CDR3 amino acids: CASSYSTANYGYTF. The CDR3 nucleotides are TGTGCCAGCAGTTACTCGACAGCCAACTATGGCTACACCTTC. The V and J genes are TRBV6-5 and TRBJ1-2; a possible D gene is TRBD1 (5 bases). There are 14 residues in the CDR3. The germline CDR1 and CDR2 sequences are MNHEY and SVGAGI. With 0 bases removed from V and 2 bases from J, the gap between germline ends came to 7 bases.

The V call is TRBV7-9, the J call TRBJ1-2; D gene uncertain. Germline loops: CDR1 SEHNR, CDR2 FQNEAQ (reference sequence). The CDR3 has 13 residues. V dropped 5 bases and J dropped 13 bases, with 20 bases sitting between them. The CDR3 region has the DNA TGTGCCAGCAGCCTGGACGCGGCGAATTTCGGCACCTTC. It is translated as CASSLDAANFGTF.

This clone was seen once. This chain joins TRBV6-5 and TRBJ2-7, with 10 bases aligning to TRBD2. The CDR3 consists of 15 residues. V lost 0 bases to trimming and J lost 2 bases; unmatched junction nucleotides: 1. CDR1 is MNHEY and CDR2 is SVGAGI in the germline V gene. This CDR3 reads CASSYSLAGAYEQYF. CDR3 coding DNA: TGTGCCAGCAGTTACTCGCTAGCGGGAGCCTACGAGCAGTACTTC.

The chain is built from TRBV30 and TRBJ1-5; D possibly corresponds to TRBD1 (6 bases). CDR1 and CDR2 from the germline V gene are GTSNPN and SVGIG (reference sequence). CDR3 length: 14 residues. The germline V and J ends were trimmed by 2 bases and 2 bases, with 10 bases remaining between them. The CDR3 bases are TGTGCCTGGAGTCAACAGGGAGGCAATCAGCCCCAGCATTTT. Encoded protein: CAWSQQGGNQPQHF.

For the CDR3, the DNA is TGTGCCAGCAGCGTAGCCGGGACAGGGAATGAAAAACTGTTTTTT. Translation: CASSVAGTGNEKLFF. The chain couples TRBV9 to TRBJ1-4, with 9 bases matching TRBD1. V dropped 0 bases and J dropped 5; count of bases not matched to a gene: 2. Germline V gene data show CDR1 as SGDLS and CDR2 as YYNGEE. The length of the CDR3 is 15 residues.

The chain uses TRBV7-3 and TRBJ2-7, with D perhaps matching TRBD1 (6 bases). The V end lost 3 bases, the J end lost 0 bases, and 12 bases lay between the germline ends. Germline CDR1 SGHTA, CDR2 FQGTGA. CDR3 length equals 15 residues. In DNA, the CDR3 is TGTGCCAGCAGCTTTCGAACAGGGCCCTCCTACGAGCAGTACTTC. It specifies CASSFRTGPSYEQYF.

The genes are TRBV7-2 and TRBJ2-2, with TRBD2 as a possible D gene (6 bases). The V gene's germline CDR1 is SGHTA and CDR2 FQGNSA. V gave up 6 bases and J gave up 2 bases, with 13 bases separating them. The CDR3 is 15 residues long. CDR3 sequence (DNA): TGTGCCAGCAGTCTACGTAGCGGAAACACCGGGGAGCTGTTTTTT. It codes for CASSLRSGNTGELFF.

The gene calls are TRBV4-1 and TRBJ2-3, with D perhaps matching TRBD1 or TRBD2 (7 bases each). The CDR3 is 18 amino acids. V was pared by 4 bases and J by 2 bases, with 22 bases between. Per the germline V gene, CDR1 is MGHRA and CDR2 is YSYEKL. This CDR3 reads CASSPTLYPGGVTDTQYF. The CDR3 nucleotides are TGCGCCAGCAGCCCCACCCTATATCCAGGGGGGGTCACAGATACGCAGTATTTT.

This clone was observed at least ten times. The V gene is TRBV5-1, the J gene TRBJ2-4; 16 bases align to TRBD2. Germline values: CDR1 SGHRS, CDR2 YFSETQ. With 4 bases clipped from V and 3 bases from J, the junction kept 10 bases outside the gene matches. The CDR3 is 19 residues long. CDR3 nucleotide sequence: TGCGCCAGCAGCCTCAATCCGGGACTAGCGGGAGGGAGCAAAAACATTCAGTACTTC. This encodes CASSLNPGLAGGSKNIQYF.

The J gene is TRBJ2-7, the V gene TRBV2; TRBD2 aligns across 11 bases. CDR1 is SNHLY, CDR2 FYNNEI, per germline. The CDR3 covers 12 residues. Trimming at V came to 8 bases and at J to 3 bases, leaving 0 bases not matched to a gene. CDR3 in amino acids: CASGTSGYEQYF. CDR3 sequence (DNA): TGTGCCAGCGGGACTAGCGGCTACGAGCAGTACTTC. Complete variable domain (other parts from reference TRBV2 and TRBJ2-7): EPEVTQTPSHQVTQMGQEVILRCVPISNHLYFYWYRQILGQKVEFLVSFYNNEISEKSEIFDDQFSVERPDGSNFTLKIRSTKLEDSAMYFCASGTSGYEQYFGPGTRLTVT.